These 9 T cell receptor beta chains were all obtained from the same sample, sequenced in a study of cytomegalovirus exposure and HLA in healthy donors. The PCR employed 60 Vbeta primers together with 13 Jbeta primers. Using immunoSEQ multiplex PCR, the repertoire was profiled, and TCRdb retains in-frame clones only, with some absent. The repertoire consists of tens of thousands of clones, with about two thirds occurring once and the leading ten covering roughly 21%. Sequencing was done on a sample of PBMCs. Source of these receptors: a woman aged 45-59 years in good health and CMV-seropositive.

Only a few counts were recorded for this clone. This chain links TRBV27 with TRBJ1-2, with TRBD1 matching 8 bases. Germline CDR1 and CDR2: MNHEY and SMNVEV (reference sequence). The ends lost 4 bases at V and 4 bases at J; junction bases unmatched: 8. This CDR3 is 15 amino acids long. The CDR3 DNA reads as TGTGCCAGCAGTTCGCGGGACAGGTTGGCCTATGGCTACACCTTC. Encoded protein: CASSSRDRLAYGYTF.

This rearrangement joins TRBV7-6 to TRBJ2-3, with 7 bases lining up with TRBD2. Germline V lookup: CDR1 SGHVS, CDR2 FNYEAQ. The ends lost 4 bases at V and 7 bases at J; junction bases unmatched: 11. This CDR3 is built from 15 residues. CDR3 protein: CASSSNLPTSYTQYF. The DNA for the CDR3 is TGTGCCAGCAGCTCCAACCTGCCGACTAGCTATACGCAGTATTTT.

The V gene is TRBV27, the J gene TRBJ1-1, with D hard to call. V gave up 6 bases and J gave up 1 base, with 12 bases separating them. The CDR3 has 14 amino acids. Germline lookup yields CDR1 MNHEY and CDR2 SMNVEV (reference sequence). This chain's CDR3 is CASSQPDSNTEAFF. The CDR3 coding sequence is TGTGCCAGCAGCCAGCCCGACTCGAACACTGAAGCTTTCTTT.

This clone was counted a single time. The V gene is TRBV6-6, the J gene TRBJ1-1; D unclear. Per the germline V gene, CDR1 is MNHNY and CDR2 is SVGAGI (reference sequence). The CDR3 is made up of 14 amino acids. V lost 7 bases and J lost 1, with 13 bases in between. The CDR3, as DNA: TGTGCCAGCACCAAAGGAGAGGCGAACACTGAAGCTTTCTTT. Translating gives CASTKGEANTEAFF.

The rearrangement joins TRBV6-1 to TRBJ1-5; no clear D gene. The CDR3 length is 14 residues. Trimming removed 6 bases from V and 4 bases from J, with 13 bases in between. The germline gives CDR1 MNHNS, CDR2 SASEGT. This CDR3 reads CASSVRTGNQPQHF. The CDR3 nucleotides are TGTGCCAGCAGCGTAAGGACGGGGAATCAGCCCCAGCATTTT.

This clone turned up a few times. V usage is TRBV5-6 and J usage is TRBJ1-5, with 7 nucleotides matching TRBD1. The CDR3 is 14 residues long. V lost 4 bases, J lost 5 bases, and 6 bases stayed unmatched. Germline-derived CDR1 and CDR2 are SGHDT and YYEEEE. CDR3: CASSRFDRDQPQHF. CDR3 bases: TGTGCCAGCAGCCGATTTGACAGGGATCAGCCCCAGCATTTT.

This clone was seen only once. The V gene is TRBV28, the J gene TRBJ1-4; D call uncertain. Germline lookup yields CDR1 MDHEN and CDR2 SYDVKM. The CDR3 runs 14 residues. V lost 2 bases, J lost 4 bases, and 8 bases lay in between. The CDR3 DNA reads TGTGCCAGCAGTTTACAGAACTATAATGAAAAACTGTTTTTT. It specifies CASSLQNYNEKLFF.

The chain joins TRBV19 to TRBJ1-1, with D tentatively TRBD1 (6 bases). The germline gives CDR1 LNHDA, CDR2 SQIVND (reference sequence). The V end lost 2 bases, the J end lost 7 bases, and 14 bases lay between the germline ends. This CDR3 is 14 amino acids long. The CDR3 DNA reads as TGTGCCAGTAGTATATTCAGGGGTACGAGTGAAGCTTTCTTT. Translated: CASSIFRGTSEAFF.

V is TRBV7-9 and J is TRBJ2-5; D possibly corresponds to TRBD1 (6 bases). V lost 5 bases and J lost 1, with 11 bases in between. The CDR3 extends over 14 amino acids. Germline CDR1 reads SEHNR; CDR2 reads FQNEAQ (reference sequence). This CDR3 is CASSGGPFQETQYF. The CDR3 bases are TGTGCCAGCAGCGGGGGCCCTTTCCAAGAGACCCAGTACTTC.